These 27 T cell receptor beta chains were all obtained from the same sample, sequenced in a study of cytomegalovirus exposure and HLA in healthy donors. The study ran its PCR with 60 Vbeta and 13 Jbeta primers. The repertoire was sequenced with immunoSEQ multiplex PCR; TCRdb's copy has only in-frame clones and lacks some. The profile shows under 200,000 clones, roughly 80% of them singletons. The specimen sequenced was PBMCs. These TCRs come from a human donor in good health.

The chain is built from TRBV5-1 and TRBJ1-1; 9 bases line up with TRBD1. Trimming removed 1 base from V and 7 bases from J; junction bases left unmatched: 8. Germline V gives CDR1 SGHRS, CDR2 YFSETQ. The CDR3 has 15 residues. CDR3 protein: CASSLRPTGGDEAFF. As DNA, the CDR3 is TGCGCCAGCAGCTTGAGGCCGACAGGGGGTGATGAAGCTTTCTTT.

Comment on this clone: Relative to the germline gene, one junction end is altered; a read error may explain this. This rearrangement joins TRBV7-9 to TRBJ2-2; TRBD1 matches 7 bases. This CDR3 comprises 14 residues. In germline, CDR1 is SEHNR, CDR2 FQNEAQ (reference sequence). In DNA form, the CDR3 reads TGTTCCAGCAGCTCGGGACAGCCCACCGGGGAGCTGTTTTTT. Protein product: CSSSSGQPTGELFF.

The chain has TRBV2 and TRBJ2-2, with TRBD2 identical over 8 bases. Germline V lookup: CDR1 SNHLY, CDR2 FYNNEI. The CDR3 extends over 14 amino acids. With V trimmed by 5 bases and J by 5 bases, 4 bases remained unmatched. This CDR3 reads CASSKRGGTGELFF. As DNA, the CDR3 is TGTGCCAGCAGTAAACGGGGGGGGACCGGGGAGCTGTTTTTT.

This chain links TRBV7-9 with TRBJ1-4; 8 bases agree with TRBD1. V shed 0 bases and J 6 bases; nucleotides not matched to a gene: 3. Germline CDR1 SEHNR, CDR2 FQNEAQ (reference sequence). CDR3 length: 15 residues. CDR3 sequence reads: CASSLATGVDEKLFF. In nucleotides, the CDR3 is TGTGCCAGCAGCTTAGCGACAGGGGTTGATGAAAAACTGTTTTTT.

The gene calls are TRBV10-3 and TRBJ1-2, with 8 positions matching TRBD1. Germline CDR1 is ENHRY and CDR2 is SYGVKD. With V trimmed by 2 bases and J by 7 bases, 6 bases remained unmatched. The CDR3 has 14 residues. The CDR3 spells CAISEDRGRRGYTF. The CDR3 DNA sequence: TGTGCCATCAGTGAGGACAGGGGACGGCGTGGCTACACCTTC.

The V and J genes are TRBV1 and TRBJ2-5; the table's D call, TRBD2, was not checked against the DNA. TRBV1 is an annotated pseudogene. The CDR3 length is 14 residues. The CDR3 reads CTSSLAGAGETQYF. Written as DNA, the CDR3 is TGCACCAGCAGCCTAGCGGGGGCGGGAGAGACCCAGTACTTC.

The V and J genes are TRBV2 and TRBJ2-1; 8 positions agree with TRBD2. Germline V gives CDR1 SNHLY, CDR2 FYNNEI. The CDR3 runs 18 residues. Trimming at V came to 2 bases and at J to 7 bases, leaving 16 bases not matched to a gene. The CDR3: CASSELSPSAGGVNEQFF. The CDR3 bases are TGTGCCAGCAGTGAACTTTCCCCTTCGGCGGGGGGTGTGAATGAGCAGTTCTTC.

The V and J genes are TRBV11-2 and TRBJ1-2; 7 nucleotides align to TRBD1. Trimming removed 0 bases from V and 2 bases from J; junction bases left unmatched: 3. Looked up from germline, CDR1 is SGHAT and CDR2 is FQNNGV. This CDR3 has 15 residues. The CDR3 DNA sequence: TGTGCCAGCAGCTTAGAGACAGGGACCAACTATGGCTACACCTTC. Protein: CASSLETGTNYGYTF.

With respect to this clone: The sample contains more than one DNA sequence encoding this CDR3. The chain links TRBV15 to TRBJ2-1; D is perhaps TRBD1 (6 bases). In germline, CDR1 is LNHNV, CDR2 YYDKDF (reference sequence). This CDR3 spans 15 amino acids. V dropped 0 bases and J dropped 0 bases, with 6 bases sitting between them. DNA of the CDR3: TGTGCCACCAGCAGAGACAGGGGCTCCTACAATGAGCAGTTCTTC. Its translation: CATSRDRGSYNEQFF.

The V call is TRBV19, the J call TRBJ2-7, with 7 bases that match TRBD1. From germline, CDR1 is LNHDA and CDR2 SQIVND (reference sequence). Losses at the gene ends were 5 bases for V and 7 bases for J; bases not matched to a gene: 11. The CDR3 spans 14 residues. The chain's CDR3 is CASSPTGLPGEQYF. The CDR3 DNA sequence: TGTGCCAGTAGTCCGACAGGGCTACCGGGAGAGCAGTACTTC.

The chain employs TRBV7-3 and TRBJ2-7; no definite D call. Trimming stripped 3 bases from V and 10 bases from J, with 16 bases between. Germline V gene data show CDR1 as SGHTA and CDR2 as FQGTGA. CDR3 length equals 13 residues. CDR3 sequence (DNA): TGTGCCAGCAGCTTCCAGGATGGCAGGCGACAGTACTTC. Its translation: CASSFQDGRRQYF.

The table lists this clone with a few counts. This chain links TRBV27 with TRBJ1-6; 7 bases line up with TRBD1. CDR1 MNHEY and CDR2 SMNVEV come from the germline V gene (reference sequence). Germline trimming cut 4 bases from V and 4 bases from J; bases unmatched to any gene: 10. This CDR3 spans 17 amino acids. The CDR3 is CASSYHRGPPYNSPLHF. CDR3 nucleotide sequence: TGTGCCAGCAGTTACCACAGGGGTCCACCATATAATTCACCCCTCCACTTT.

J is TRBJ1-2 and V is TRBV7-2; D gene ambiguous. In germline, CDR1 is SGHTA, CDR2 FQGNSA. The V gene lost 3 bases and the J gene lost 3 bases, with 11 bases spanning the gap. The CDR3 sequence is 14 residues long. CDR3 protein: CASSFGVVDYGYTF. CDR3 bases: TGTGCCAGCAGCTTTGGAGTTGTGGACTATGGCTACACCTTC.

The rearrangement links TRBV4-1 to TRBJ1-3; 9 nucleotides match TRBD1. V was pared by 3 bases and J by 3 bases, with 6 bases of the junction left unmatched. Germline CDR1 and CDR2: MGHRA and YSYEKL. The CDR3 sequence is 16 residues long. DNA for the CDR3: TGCGCCAGCAGCCAGGGACAGGGATCTAGTGGAAACACCATATATTTT. This sequence encodes CASSQGQGSSGNTIYF.

V gene TRBV9 combines with J gene TRBJ2-3, with TRBD2 matching over 8 bases. The V and J ends lost 3 bases and 0 bases, in that order; junction bases with no gene match: 15. The CDR3 extends over 19 amino acids. The germline CDR1 and CDR2 sequences are SGDLS and YYNGEE. For the CDR3, the DNA is TGTGCCAGCAGCGCCTCGCTGAGCGGGGGAGCCTCTAGCACAGATACGCAGTATTTT. Amino acid sequence: CASSASLSGGASSTDTQYF.

This sequence joins TRBV4-1 and TRBJ2-1, with 8 nucleotides matching TRBD2. The CDR3 extends over 17 amino acids. The J segment lost 6 bases and the V segment lost 1 base, leaving 11 bases of the junction unmatched. Germline loops: CDR1 MGHRA, CDR2 YSYEKL. CDR3 residues: CASSQGVSGGPSNEQFF. The CDR3, as DNA: TGCGCCAGCAGCCAAGGCGTGTCGGGGGGGCCCTCCAATGAGCAGTTCTTC.

This rearrangement joins TRBV7-9 to TRBJ2-7, with TRBD2 matching over 10 bases. The CDR3 extends over 15 amino acids. From germline, CDR1 is SEHNR and CDR2 FQNEAQ (reference sequence). V gave up 5 bases and J gave up 10 bases; unmatched junction bases: 14. The CDR3 sequence is CASSPGLAGASPQYF. For the CDR3, the DNA is TGTGCCAGCAGCCCGGGGCTAGCGGGGGCCTCTCCTCAGTACTTC.

This clone was observed a few times. The gene calls are TRBV6-5 and TRBJ1-1; TRBD1 agrees at 7 bases. Germline CDR1 is MNHEY and CDR2 is SVGAGI. The CDR3 is made up of 14 amino acids. V shed 0 bases, J shed 7 bases, and the junction held 5 bases outside the gene matches. The CDR3 region is CASSYSRGHVEAFF. Here the CDR3 DNA reads TGTGCCAGCAGTTACTCGAGGGGGCATGTTGAAGCTTTCTTT.

The chain links TRBV27 to TRBJ2-1; TRBD2 matches 10 bases. The CDR3 is 16 amino acids. The trim removed 5 bases at V and 2 bases at J, leaving 6 bases unmatched. Looked up from germline, CDR1 is MNHEY and CDR2 is SMNVEV (reference sequence). The CDR3 coding sequence is TGTGCCAGCAGTCCTCATAGCGGGGGGACCTACAATGAGCAGTTCTTC. Its protein product is CASSPHSGGTYNEQFF.

The table lists this clone with a count of one. The gene calls are TRBV21-1 and TRBJ2-6; the D segment call TRBD2 is taken from the table without a DNA check. TRBV21-1 is described as a pseudogene. The CDR3 consists of 17 residues. CDR3 loop: CANEGGFGGRGANVLTF. In DNA, the CDR3 is TGTGCTAACGAGGGAGGTTTTGGGGGAAGAGGGGCCAACGTCCTGACTTTC.

The V gene is TRBV29-1, the J gene TRBJ2-7; maybe TRBD2 (6 bases). V lost 7 bases and J lost 2, with 12 bases in between. Germline V gene lookup returns CDR1 SQVTM and CDR2 ANQGSEA. The CDR3 runs to 12 residues. The CDR3 loop reads CSAHTGAYEQYF. CDR3 bases: TGCAGCGCACACACGGGAGCCTACGAGCAGTACTTC.

The rearrangement joins TRBV9 to TRBJ1-6; D might be TRBD1 (5 bases). There are 14 residues in the CDR3. Between the trimmed V and J ends, which lost 5 bases and 8 bases, there was a span of 14 bases. Germline-derived CDR1 and CDR2 are SGDLS and YYNGEE. In nucleotides, the CDR3 is TGTGCCAGCAGACAGGAGGGTATTGATTCACCCCTCCACTTT. This translates into CASRQEGIDSPLHF.

Here the CDR3 reads CASSYGTGGYSNQPQHF. CDR3 DNA: TGTGCCAGCAGCTACGGGACAGGGGGTTATAGCAATCAGCCCCAGCATTTT. The rearrangement uses TRBV5-6 and TRBJ1-5, with 11 bases lining up with TRBD1. The germline V gene has CDR1 SGHDT and CDR2 YYEEEE. V lost 3 bases, J lost 0 bases, and 5 bases stayed unmatched. CDR3 length equals 17 residues.

In its sample, this clone was seen a few times. The chain joins TRBV11-3 to TRBJ2-7; TRBD1 aligns across 11 bases. This CDR3 has 13 amino acids. The germline V gene has CDR1 SGHNT and CDR2 YENEEA. With V trimmed by 5 bases and J by 7 bases, 4 bases remained unmatched. The CDR3 DNA is TGTGCCAGCAGCCCGGGACAGGGGGGAGAGCAGTACTTC. Translation: CASSPGQGGEQYF.

CDR3: CASLRESTDTQYF. The CDR3 DNA reads as TGTGCCAGCTTAAGGGAGTCCACAGATACGCAGTATTTT. The chain is built from TRBV5-6 and TRBJ2-3; a possible D gene is TRBD2 (5 bases). CDR3 length: 13 amino acids. V was trimmed by 7 bases and J by 2 bases, leaving 11 bases between them. The V gene's germline CDR1 is SGHDT and CDR2 YYEEEE.

The rearrangement joins TRBV9 to TRBJ1-1; 8 bases line up with TRBD1. The CDR3 runs 16 residues. Germline CDR1 and CDR2: SGDLS and YYNGEE. The trim removed 3 bases at V and 5 bases at J, leaving 12 bases unmatched. Here the CDR3 DNA reads TGTGCCAGCAGCGGGACAGGGACCCTCGGGGGAACTGAAGCTTTCTTT. Translated, it gives CASSGTGTLGGTEAFF.

The chain recombines TRBV6-6 with TRBJ2-1; weak D call: TRBD2 (6 bases). Germline CDR1 is MNHNY and CDR2 is SVGAGI (reference sequence). The CDR3 spans 14 residues. Trimming cost V 6 bases and J 3 bases, with 12 bases left between them. The CDR3 nucleotides are TGTGCCAGCAGACCCGGGACTTTCTACAATGAGCAGTTCTTC. Encoded protein: CASRPGTFYNEQFF.